A single sample is the source of the 31 T cell receptor beta chains below, sequenced in a study of blood T cell repertoires in COVID-19. Clones were sequenced by immunoSEQ multiplex PCR, and TCRdb holds only the in-frame ones, with some missing. The data contain roughly 53,000 clones, about nine tenths of them singletons. Specimen: peripheral blood. The receptors come from a woman aged 35 to 49 with active COVID-19.

The CDR3 region has the DNA TGTGCCAGCAGCTTGCAGACCAGGGGCGAGCAGTACTTC. It yields the protein CASSLQTRGEQYF. The V and J genes are TRBV11-1 and TRBJ2-7, with D tentatively TRBD1 (6 bases). The CDR3 sequence is 13 residues long. The V end lost 3 bases, the J end lost 6 bases, and 12 bases lay between the germline ends. CDR1 SGHAT and CDR2 FQDESV come from the germline V gene (reference sequence). The full variable domain, rest sourced from reference TRBV11-1 and TRBJ2-7, is EAEVAQSPRYKITEKSQAVAFWCDPISGHATLYWYRQILGQGPELLVQFQDESVVDDSQLPKDRFSAERLKGVDSTLKIQPAELGDSAMYLCASSLQTRGEQYFGPGTRLTVT.

The chain combines TRBV7-2 with TRBJ1-3, with no clear D. This CDR3 is 15 amino acids long. The V gene's germline CDR1 is SGHTA and CDR2 FQGNSA. V lost 1 base and J lost 8, with 15 bases in between. The DNA of the CDR3 is TGTGCCAGCAGCTTAGGTGGGCTCCCCGGGGACACCATATATTTT. Its protein is CASSLGGLPGDTIYF. The full variable domain, with the rest looked up from reference TRBV7-2 and TRBJ1-3, is GAGVSQSPSNKVTEKGKDVELRCDPISGHTALYWYRQSLGQGLEFLIYFQGNSAPDKSGLPSDRFSAERTGGSVSTLTIQRTQQEDSAVYLCASSLGGLPGDTIYFGEGSWLTVV.

The genes are TRBV12-3 or TRBV12-4 and TRBJ2-1; weak D call: TRBD1 (6 bases). Trimming cost V 3 bases and J 10 bases, with 10 bases left between them. The CDR3 covers 12 residues. CDR3 DNA: TGTGCCAGCAGTTTGGGGGCTATAGAGCAGTTCTTC. It codes for CASSLGAIEQFF.

This chain connects TRBV6-5 to TRBJ1-6; D may be TRBD1 (5 bases). This CDR3 has 13 amino acids. Germline V lookup: CDR1 MNHEY, CDR2 SVGAGI. Trimming stripped 7 bases from V and 6 bases from J, with 10 bases between. CDR3 amino acids: CASNGQGNSPLHF. The CDR3, as DNA: TGTGCCAGCAACGGGCAGGGTAATTCACCCCTCCACTTT.

This clone was seen only a few times. The chain recombines TRBV4-1 with TRBJ1-2; TRBD1 matches 9 bases. The germline CDR1 and CDR2 sequences are MGHRA and YSYEKL. V shed 4 bases and J 5 bases; nucleotides not matched to a gene: 5. CDR3 length equals 14 residues. Written as DNA, the CDR3 is TGCGCCAGCAGCCGGGACAGGGCTTGGTATGGCTACACCTTC. This encodes CASSRDRAWYGYTF.

This clone has just a few counts. V and J are TRBV2 and TRBJ2-3; 9 bases match TRBD1. The trim removed 5 bases at V and 3 bases at J, leaving 6 bases unmatched. The germline V gene has CDR1 SNHLY and CDR2 FYNNEI. The CDR3 runs to 15 residues. The CDR3 loop reads CASSPDRGKTDTQYF. The CDR3, as DNA: TGTGCCAGCAGTCCGGACAGGGGCAAGACAGATACGCAGTATTTT.

This chain links TRBV11-3 with TRBJ2-3; TRBD1 matches 8 bases. With 5 bases clipped from V and 1 base from J, the junction kept 8 bases outside the gene matches. Germline lookup yields CDR1 SGHNT and CDR2 YENEEA. The CDR3 has 16 residues. The CDR3 is CASSPRTGSGTDTQYF. The CDR3 DNA follows: TGTGCCAGCAGCCCGCGGACAGGGTCTGGCACAGATACGCAGTATTTT. The full variable domain, completed using reference TRBV11-3 and TRBJ2-3, is EAGVVQSPRYKIIEKKQPVAFWCNPISGHNTLYWYLQNLGQGPELLIRYENEEAVDDSQLPKDRFSAERLKGVDSTLKIQPAELGDSAVYLCASSPRTGSGTDTQYFGPGTRLTVL.

The rearrangement uses TRBV24-1 and TRBJ2-3; 8 bases agree with TRBD2. The CDR3 has 16 residues. Germline V gene data show CDR1 as KGHDR and CDR2 as SFDVKD. V lost 1 base, J lost 2 bases, and 4 bases stayed unmatched. The CDR3 DNA is TGTGCCACCAGTGATTTTCAAGCGGGGGACACAGATACGCAGTATTTT. Translation: CATSDFQAGDTDTQYF.

The V and J genes are TRBV4-1 and TRBJ1-5; D is undetermined. The V end was cut by 4 bases, the J end by 4 bases, with 20 bases between. The CDR3 is 17 amino acids. CDR1 is MGHRA, CDR2 YSYEKL, per germline. CDR3 DNA sequence: TGCGCCAGCAGCCCACGACGCGGGCCGGATATTAATCAGCCCCAGCATTTT. The encoded protein is CASSPRRGPDINQPQHF.

This clone was detected only a few times. The chain combines TRBV6-5 with TRBJ1-6; the match to TRBD1 covers 10 bases. The CDR3 loop spans 15 amino acids. The junction had 12 bases not matched to a gene; V was cut back by 6 bases and J by 13 bases. Germline V gives CDR1 MNHEY, CDR2 SVGAGI. The chain's CDR3 is CASRRPGQGTGPLHF. CDR3 DNA: TGTGCCAGCAGGAGACCGGGACAGGGGACGGGGCCCCTCCACTTT.

This clone was seen a few times. The chain uses TRBV30 and TRBJ1-3; 7 bases map to TRBD1. With V trimmed by 5 bases and J by 7 bases, 14 bases remained unmatched. Germline V lookup: CDR1 GTSNPN, CDR2 SVGIG (reference sequence). The CDR3 runs to 15 residues. This chain's CDR3 is CAWGAWKPGGNTIYF. In nucleotides, the CDR3 is TGTGCCTGGGGCGCATGGAAGCCAGGGGGGAACACCATATATTTT.

This clone occurred a few times. The gene calls are TRBV3-1 (or the pseudogene TRBV3-2) and TRBJ2-7, with D possibly matching TRBD2 (6 bases). The germline V and J ends were trimmed by 4 bases and 3 bases, with 16 bases remaining between them. The CDR3 length is 15 residues. Germline V gives CDR1 LGHDT, CDR2 YNNKEL (reference sequence). The CDR3 region has the DNA TGTGCCAGCAGCCGAGCCGGGACGGGAGACTACGAGCAGTACTTC. This translates into CASSRAGTGDYEQYF.

This chain uses TRBV4-1 with TRBJ2-1, with a tentative D call TRBD2 (6 bases). CDR1 is MGHRA and CDR2 is YSYEKL in the germline V gene. Deletions cut 2 bases from V and 8 bases from J, with 16 bases between. The CDR3 is 15 residues long. The CDR3 DNA follows: TGCGCCAGCAGCCAATTGTCTAGCGCTTTCTATGAGCAGTTCTTC. As protein: CASSQLSSAFYEQFF.

The rearrangement links TRBV9 to TRBJ2-2; 8 bases agree with TRBD2. Germline CDR1 reads SGDLS; CDR2 reads YYNGEE. The J segment lost 3 bases and the V segment lost 0 bases, leaving 1 base of the junction unmatched. The CDR3 runs 15 residues. CDR3 amino acids: CASSVVSGDTGELFF. CDR3 in DNA: TGTGCCAGCAGCGTAGTTAGCGGGGACACCGGGGAGCTGTTTTTT.

The chain links TRBV20-1 to TRBJ2-1, with a weak D call TRBD2 (5 bases). The germline gives CDR1 DFQATT, CDR2 SNEGSKA (reference sequence). Trimming shortened V by 3 bases and J by 3 bases, and 18 bases separated the two germline ends. The length of the CDR3 is 16 residues. The CDR3 region is CSASYSLEGSYNEQFF. CDR3 bases: TGCAGTGCTAGTTACTCCCTCGAGGGCAGCTACAATGAGCAGTTCTTC.

The V and J genes are TRBV21-1 and TRBJ2-7; TRBD1 reflects the table's D call only, with no check against the DNA. TRBV21-1 is termed a pseudogene. The CDR3 is 13 residues long. CDR3 nucleotides: TGTGCCAGCAGGAGACAGGGTTCCTACGAGCAGTACTTC. It encodes CASRRQGSYEQYF.

This chain connects TRBV10-3 to TRBJ2-7; 8 bases match TRBD1. CDR3 length: 15 residues. J was trimmed by 1 base and V by 3 bases; bases with no gene match: 5. Germline V lookup: CDR1 ENHRY, CDR2 SYGVKD. CDR3 sequence (DNA): TGTGCCATCAGTGACCTTGGACAGGGATCCTACGAGCAGTACTTC. This gives the protein CAISDLGQGSYEQYF.

The DNA of the CDR3 is TGTGCCAGTGGAACAGGGCATAGCACAGATACGCAGTATTTT. Amino acids: CASGTGHSTDTQYF. The chain has TRBV7-9 and TRBJ2-3; D is possibly TRBD1 (6 bases). The CDR3 spans 14 residues. Germline V gene lookup returns CDR1 SEHNR and CDR2 FQNEAQ (reference sequence). Deletions cut 9 bases from V and 0 bases from J, with 13 bases between.

The chain is built from TRBV7-2 and TRBJ2-5, with 8 bases that match TRBD2. Trimming at V came to 1 base and at J to 4 bases, leaving 11 bases not matched to a gene. Germline-derived CDR1 and CDR2 are SGHTA and FQGNSA. This CDR3 region has 17 residues. The CDR3 is CASSLVGKRGRGETQYF. In DNA form, the CDR3 reads TGTGCCAGCAGCTTAGTTGGAAAGCGGGGGAGGGGAGAGACCCAGTACTTC.

The chain is built from TRBV5-1 and TRBJ1-1, with a possible D match to TRBD1 (5 bases). Germline CDR1 is SGHRS and CDR2 is YFSETQ. Trimming stripped 4 bases from V and 1 base from J, with 14 bases between. The CDR3 loop spans 15 amino acids. CDR3 region: CASSPAQGWNTEAFF. CDR3 nucleotides: TGCGCCAGCAGCCCGGCGCAGGGATGGAACACTGAAGCTTTCTTT.

The chain carries TRBV24-1 and TRBJ2-1; maybe TRBD1 (6 bases). The CDR3 is 15 residues long. CDR1 and CDR2 (germline): KGHDR, SFDVKD. V lost 1 base and J lost 4, with 10 bases in between. The CDR3 nucleotides read TGTGCCACCAGTGATTTTAAACAGGGATACAATGAGCAGTTCTTC. Amino acids: CATSDFKQGYNEQFF.

The rearrangement joins TRBV29-1 to TRBJ1-2; TRBD1 aligns across 9 bases. Losses at the gene ends were 4 bases for V and 7 bases for J; bases not matched to a gene: 7. The V gene's germline CDR1 is SQVTM and CDR2 ANQGSEA. CDR3 length: 13 residues. For the CDR3, the DNA is TGCAGCGTTGGCGGGGGACAGGGTGGTGGCTACACCTTC. Its protein is CSVGGGQGGGYTF.

The chain links TRBV5-6 to TRBJ2-7, with 9 bases lining up with TRBD1. With V trimmed by 0 bases and J by 4 bases, 5 bases remained unmatched. In germline, CDR1 is SGHDT, CDR2 YYEEEE. The CDR3 totals 15 residues. This CDR3 is CASSLGGTGSYEQYF. In DNA, the CDR3 is TGTGCCAGCAGCTTGGGCGGGACAGGGTCATACGAGCAGTACTTC.

The genes are TRBV7-9 and TRBJ1-1; the D is unclear. This CDR3 is built from 14 residues. Trimming cost V 5 bases and J 1 base, with 11 bases left between them. The germline gives CDR1 SEHNR, CDR2 FQNEAQ (reference sequence). CDR3 sequence (DNA): TGTGCCAGCAGCACAACAGAGACGAACACTGAAGCTTTCTTT. Translating it yields CASSTTETNTEAFF.

This clone was observed a single time. This chain uses TRBV7-2 with TRBJ1-2; 8 bases align to TRBD1. The ends lost 5 bases at V and 4 bases at J; junction bases unmatched: 6. Germline lookup yields CDR1 SGHTA and CDR2 FQGNSA. The CDR3 spans 14 residues. The CDR3 region has the DNA TGTGCCAGCAGCCTACAGGGGGGTGGCTATGGCTACACCTTC. Its translation: CASSLQGGGYGYTF.

V usage is TRBV5-6 and J usage is TRBJ1-2; unclear D gene. The CDR3 loop spans 14 amino acids. CDR1 and CDR2 (germline): SGHDT, YYEEEE. Trimming removed 2 bases at V and 4 bases at J, with 12 bases between. The CDR3 bases are TGTGCCAGCAGCTTTTTTGATTCGGGCTATGGCTACACCTTC. This codes for CASSFFDSGYGYTF.

The V and J genes are TRBV5-6 and TRBJ1-2; D not resolved. This CDR3 region has 13 residues. V gave up 4 bases and J gave up 2 bases, with 9 bases separating them. CDR1 is SGHDT and CDR2 is YYEEEE in the germline V gene. The CDR3 here is CASSRSRNYGYTF. CDR3 coding DNA: TGTGCCAGCAGCCGGTCACGGAACTATGGCTACACCTTC.

This clone was seen more than once but under ten times. The chain employs TRBV9 and TRBJ1-2; 9 nucleotides agree with TRBD1. The V segment lost 5 bases and the J segment 3 bases; nucleotides outside the gene matches: 2. CDR3 size: 13 residues. The germline V gene has CDR1 SGDLS and CDR2 YYNGEE. The CDR3 DNA sequence: TGTGCCAGCAGTTGGACAGGGGACTATGGCTACACCTTC. Protein product: CASSWTGDYGYTF.

V and J are TRBV6-5 and TRBJ1-1, with D perhaps matching TRBD1 (5 bases). This CDR3 has 16 residues. Germline values: CDR1 MNHEY, CDR2 SVGAGI. V was cut by 4 bases and J by 6 bases, with 21 bases left in between. The CDR3 DNA is TGTGCCAGCAGTTGGATCCGTGGACACGCCCGGTCTGAAGCTTTCTTT. It specifies CASSWIRGHARSEAFF.

The V gene is TRBV7-9, the J gene TRBJ2-1, with 9 bases that match TRBD2. This CDR3 contains 16 residues. Germline values: CDR1 SEHNR, CDR2 FQNEAQ (reference sequence). After removal of 3 bases from V and 9 bases from J, the junction contained 12 bases not matched to a gene. The CDR3 spells CASSFHSGGQWVEQFF. CDR3 DNA sequence: TGTGCCAGCAGCTTCCACAGCGGGGGGCAGTGGGTTGAGCAGTTCTTC.

The chain employs TRBV7-7 and TRBJ2-3; 7 bases line up with TRBD2. Germline V CDR1 and CDR2: SSHAT, FNYEAQ (reference sequence). CDR3 length: 14 amino acids. V lost 5 bases to trimming and J lost 1 base; unmatched junction nucleotides: 3. The CDR3 DNA reads TGTGCCAGCAGCCGACGGGGGGGCACAGATACGCAGTATTTT. It yields the protein CASSRRGGTDTQYF. Using reference TRBV7-7 and TRBJ2-3 for the parts outside the CDR3, the full variable domain is GAGVSQSPRYKVTKRGQDVTLRCDPISSHATLYWYQQALGQGPEFLTYFNYEAQPDKSGLPSDRFSAERPEGSISTLTIQRTEQRDSAMYRCASSRRGGTDTQYFGPGTRLTVL.